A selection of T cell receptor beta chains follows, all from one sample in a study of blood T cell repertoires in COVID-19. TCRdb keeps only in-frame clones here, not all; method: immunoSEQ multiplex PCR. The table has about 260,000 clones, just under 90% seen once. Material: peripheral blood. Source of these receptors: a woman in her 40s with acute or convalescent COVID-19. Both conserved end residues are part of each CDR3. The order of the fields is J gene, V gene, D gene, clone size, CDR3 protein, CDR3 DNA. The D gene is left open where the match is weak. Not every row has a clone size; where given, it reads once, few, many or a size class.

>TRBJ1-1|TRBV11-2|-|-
CASSPSGRLGAQAFF
TGTGCCAGCAGCCCGTCAGGGCGATTAGGGGCCCAAGCTTTCTTT
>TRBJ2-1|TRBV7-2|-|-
CASSLVRYNEQFF
TGTGCCAGCAGCCTCGTGAGGTACAATGAGCAGTTCTTC
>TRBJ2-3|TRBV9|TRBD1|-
CASSVRTGGADTQYF
TGTGCCAGCAGCGTCCGGACAGGGGGAGCAGATACGCAGTATTTT
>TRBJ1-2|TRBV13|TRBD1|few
CASGRQGDYGYTF
TGTGCCAGCGGGCGACAGGGGGACTATGGCTACACCTTC
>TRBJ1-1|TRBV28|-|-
CASSLQAMNTEAFF
TGTGCCAGCAGTTTGCAAGCAATGAACACTGAAGCTTTCTTT
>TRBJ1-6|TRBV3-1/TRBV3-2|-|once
CASSQYGNTGSPLHF
TGTGCCAGCAGCCAATACGGGAATACGGGTTCACCCCTCCACTTT
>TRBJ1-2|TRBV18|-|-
CASSPQVTVKDGYTF
TGTGCCAGCTCACCCCAGGTGACCGTAAAGGATGGCTACACCTTC
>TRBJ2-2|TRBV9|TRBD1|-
CASSVSETGFIGELFF
TGTGCCAGCAGCGTATCCGAGACAGGGTTTATCGGGGAGCTGTTTTTT
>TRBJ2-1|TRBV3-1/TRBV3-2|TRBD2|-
CASSQELAGRNEQFF
TGTGCCAGCAGCCAAGAGCTAGCGGGGCGGAATGAGCAGTTCTTC
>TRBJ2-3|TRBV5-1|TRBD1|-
CASSKATGGNTDTQYF
TGCGCCAGCAGCAAAGCGACAGGGGGCAATACAGATACGCAGTATTTT
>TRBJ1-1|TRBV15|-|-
CATSRDFKALVFEGPPTIEAFF
TGTGCCACCAGCAGAGATTTTAAGGCTTTGGTCTTCGAGGGCCCCCCAACAATTGAAGCTTTCTTT
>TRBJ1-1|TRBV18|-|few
CASSPERNTEAFF
TGTGCCAGCTCACCGGAGCGTAACACTGAAGCTTTCTTT
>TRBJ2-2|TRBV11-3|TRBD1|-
CASSPGQGDTGELFF
TGTGCCAGCAGCCCGGGACAGGGGGACACCGGGGAGCTGTTTTTT
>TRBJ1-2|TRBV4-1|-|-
CASSQDMGGGSGYTF
TGCGCCAGCAGCCAAGATATGGGAGGGGGAAGTGGCTACACCTTC
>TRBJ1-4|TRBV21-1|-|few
CASSKVDRGRREKLFF
TGTGCCAGCAGCAAAGTCGACAGGGGGCGGAGGGAAAAACTGTTTTTT
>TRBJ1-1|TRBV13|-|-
CASSPDPFQGAFF
TGTGCCAGCAGCCCGGACCCTTTCCAGGGAGCTTTCTTT
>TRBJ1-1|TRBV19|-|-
CASRWGGTEAFF
TGTGCCAGTCGGTGGGGGGGCACTGAAGCTTTCTTT
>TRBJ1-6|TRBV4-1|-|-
CASSGGDSPLHF
TGCGCCAGCAGCGGGGGGGATTCACCCCTCCACTTT
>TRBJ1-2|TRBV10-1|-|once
CASSESPRDGYTF
TGCGCCAGCAGTGAGTCTCCCAGGGATGGCTACACCTTC
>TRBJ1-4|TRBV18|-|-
CASSRSRTANEKLFF
TGTGCCAGCTCAAGGTCCCGGACAGCCAATGAAAAACTGTTTTTT
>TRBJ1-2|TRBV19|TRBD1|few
CASTPETGSYGYTF
TGTGCCAGTACCCCCGAGACAGGGAGCTATGGCTACACCTTC
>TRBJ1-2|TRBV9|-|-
CASSEGWRVRNGYTF
TGTGCCAGCAGCGAGGGGTGGAGGGTCCGGAATGGCTACACCTTC
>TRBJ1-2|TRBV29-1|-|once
CSVHTGDGYTF
TGCAGCGTCCACACGGGGGACGGCTACACCTTC
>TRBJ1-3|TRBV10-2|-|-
CASTGRGDGNTIYF
TGCGCCAGCACGGGCAGGGGTGATGGAAACACCATATATTTT
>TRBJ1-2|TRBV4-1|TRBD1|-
CASSQTGQGADYGYTF
TGCGCCAGCAGCCAGACGGGACAGGGGGCCGACTATGGCTACACCTTC
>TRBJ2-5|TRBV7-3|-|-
CASSLKGEAGDLQETQYF
TGTGCCAGCAGTTTAAAGGGGGAGGCGGGGGACCTCCAAGAGACCCAGTACTTC
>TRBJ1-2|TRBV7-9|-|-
CASSLALETANYGYTF
TGTGCCAGCAGCTTAGCCCTGGAGACGGCTAACTATGGCTACACCTTC
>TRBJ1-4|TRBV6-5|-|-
CASSPGSTTNEKLFF
TGTGCCAGCAGCCCAGGGTCCACAACTAATGAAAAACTGTTTTTT
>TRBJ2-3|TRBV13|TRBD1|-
CASSLAGGGTDTQYF
TGTGCCAGCAGCTTAGCAGGGGGCGGCACAGATACGCAGTATTTT
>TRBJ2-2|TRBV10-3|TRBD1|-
CAISEPGQGDTGELFF
TGTGCCATCAGTGAACCGGGACAGGGAGACACCGGGGAGCTGTTTTTT
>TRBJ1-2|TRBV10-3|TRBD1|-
CAISENRGGYTF
TGTGCCATCAGCGAGAACAGGGGTGGCTACACCTTC
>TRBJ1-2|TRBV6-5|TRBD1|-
CASDRGDYGYTF
TGTGCCAGCGACAGGGGGGACTATGGCTACACCTTC
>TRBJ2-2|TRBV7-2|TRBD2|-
CASSLAWGGSGELFF
TGTGCCAGCAGCTTAGCGTGGGGAGGGTCTGGGGAGCTGTTTTTT
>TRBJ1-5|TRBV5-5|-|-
CASRPDLGAYQPQHF
TGTGCCAGCAGACCCGATCTGGGGGCATATCAGCCCCAGCATTTT
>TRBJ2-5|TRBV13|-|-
CASSLAGGAPETQYF
TGTGCCAGCAGCTTGGCTGGTGGGGCCCCGGAGACCCAGTACTTC